Listed here are 15 T cell receptor gamma chains from one sample, sequenced in a study of human gamma delta and Vdelta1 T cells. TCRdb re-called clones from the PCR reads via CATT. The profile shows about a thousand gamma-chain clones, roughly 4% of them singletons. What was sequenced was naive CD27+ Vdelta1 gamma-delta T cells from blood. Source of these receptors: a human donor in good health.

This clone occurred a few times. TCRdb lists the protein of a much larger clone for this DNA, which differs at residue 4, so this is likely a read error; the protein given here is translated from the DNA itself. The V gene is uncalled and the J gene is TRGJ1 or TRGJ2. The CDR3 covers 12 residues. The CDR3 sequence is CATFDRPFEKLF. The CDR3 DNA sequence: TGTGCCACCTTTGACAGGCCGTTCGAGAAACTCTTT.

Points on this clone: This DNA's translation and the protein TCRdb lists, from a much larger clone, do not match at residue 13, likely due to a read error; the protein shown is translated from the DNA. The chain joins TRGV9 to TRGJ1 or TRGJ2. CDR3 length: 17 residues. The trim removed 1 base at V and 8 bases at J, leaving 20 bases unmatched. The germline CDR1 and CDR2 sequences are GITISATS and ISYDGTV (reference sequence). CDR3 loop: CALWEVDTQEFSHKKLF. The CDR3 nucleotides read TGTGCCTTGTGGGAGGTCGATACACAAGAGTTTTCTCATAAGAAACTCTTT.

This clone has a handful of counts. TCRdb's protein for this DNA is that of a much larger clone and differs from the translation at residue 8, likely a read error; the protein shown is the DNA translation. The V gene is TRGV3, the J gene TRGJ1 or TRGJ2. The CDR3 is 12 amino acids. CDR1 is VTNTFY and CDR2 is YDVSTARD in the germline V gene (reference sequence). V was pared by 0 bases and J by 11 bases, with 7 bases of the junction left unmatched. The CDR3 DNA follows: TGTGCCACCTGGGACAGGCCGTCCGAGAAACTCTTT. Translating gives CATWDRPSEKLF.

This clone was seen only a few times. This DNA's translation differs at residue 5 from TCRdb's protein, which comes from a much larger clone; a read error is likely, and the protein shown is translated from the DNA. V usage is TRGV2 and J usage is TRGJ1 or TRGJ2. The CDR3 is made up of 14 amino acids. V lost 5 bases and J lost 0; bases outside the gene matches: 7. Looked up from germline, CDR1 is EGSNGY and CDR2 is YDSYNSKV. CDR3 region: CATWGTENYYKKLF. CDR3 coding DNA: TGTGCCACCTGGGGCACAGAGAATTATTATAAGAAACTCTTT.

This clone was seen more than once but under ten times. The likely explanation is a read error, given a far larger clone one base away. This specimen includes other DNA sequences encoding the same CDR3. V gene TRGV9 combines with J gene TRGJ1 or TRGJ2. This CDR3 has 11 residues. The V gene's germline CDR1 is GITISATS and CDR2 ISYDGTV (reference sequence). In DNA form, the CDR3 reads TGTGCCTTGTGGTATTATTATAAGAAGCTATTT. Translation gives CALWYYYKKLF.

This clone was detected only a few times. The protein recorded in TCRdb matches a much larger clone and deviates from this DNA's translation at residue 7, suggesting a read error; the protein here is obtained by translating the DNA. The gene calls are TRGV3 and TRGJ1 or TRGJ2. Germline CDR1 reads VTNTFY; CDR2 reads YDVSTARD (reference sequence). CDR3 length equals 13 residues. The V and J ends lost 0 bases and 5 bases, in that order; junction bases with no gene match: 4. In DNA form, the CDR3 reads TGTGCCACCTGGGACAGGCCCCATTATAAGAAACTCTTT. Residues: CATWDRPHYKKLF.

This clone occurred a few times. This DNA's translation differs at residues 3 and 5 from TCRdb's protein, which comes from a much larger clone; a read error is likely, and the protein shown is translated from the DNA. The rearrangement links TRGV2 to TRGJ1 or TRGJ2. The CDR3 extends over 13 amino acids. Germline CDR1 EGSNGY, CDR2 YDSYNSKV. The CDR3, as DNA: TGTGCCGCCTGGGGCGGGCCTTATTATAAGAAACTCTTT. This gives the protein CAAWGGPYYKKLF.

Worth noting for this clone: The protein TCRdb gives is from a much larger clone and does not agree with this DNA's translation at residue 3, likely a read error; the protein shown here comes from the DNA. The chain employs TRGV8 and TRGJ1 or TRGJ2. From germline, CDR1 is VENAVY and CDR2 YDSYNSRV. The length of the CDR3 is 14 residues. CDR3 in amino acids: CAAWDIENYYKKLF. DNA of the CDR3: TGTGCCGCCTGGGATATTGAGAATTATTATAAGAAACTCTTT.

V is TRGV8 and J is TRGJ1 or TRGJ2. The CDR3 consists of 12 residues. J gave up 4 bases and V 4 bases, and 4 bases lay outside the gene matches. CDR1 and CDR2 from the germline V gene are VENAVY and YDSYNSRV. The DNA of the CDR3 is TGTGCCACCTGGGACCTATATTATAAGAAACTCTTT. It yields the protein CATWDLYYKKLF.

This clone has a handful of counts. TCRdb lists the protein of a much larger clone for this DNA, which differs at residue 8, so this is likely a read error; the protein given here is translated from the DNA itself. The J gene is TRGJ1 or TRGJ2, the V gene TRGV2. The CDR3 runs to 11 residues. The trim removed 0 bases at V and 12 bases at J, leaving 5 bases unmatched. Germline CDR1 reads EGSNGY; CDR2 reads YDSYNSKV. CDR3 region: CATWDGLTKLF. The CDR3, as DNA: TGTGCCACCTGGGACGGGCTGACGAAACTCTTT.

For this clone: TCRdb lists the protein of a much larger clone for this DNA, which differs at residue 8, so this is likely a read error; the protein given here is translated from the DNA itself. The chain recombines TRGV9 with TRGJ1 or TRGJ2. Germline CDR1 reads GITISATS; CDR2 reads ISYDGTV (reference sequence). The CDR3 length is 17 residues. V gave up 1 base and J gave up 6 bases; unmatched junction bases: 18. Here the CDR3 reads CALWEVDAQEFSYKKLF. The CDR3 nucleotides read TGTGCCTTGTGGGAGGTCGATGCACAAGAGTTTTCTTATAAGAAACTCTTT.

This clone was seen more than once but under ten times. Compared with germline, one end of the junction differs, possibly owing to a read error. The V and J genes are TRGV5 and TRGJ1 or TRGJ2. The CDR3 sequence is 16 residues long. Germline-derived CDR1 and CDR2 are VINAFY and YDVSNSKD. The CDR3 is CAAWDVRSGFGYKKLF. The CDR3 DNA sequence: TGTGCCGCCTGGGACGTGCGTTCCGGCTTTGGTTATAAGAAACTCTTT.

This clone was seen a few times. A read error likely explains why the TCRdb protein, taken from a much larger clone, differs from this DNA's translation at residue 10; the protein shown is translated from the DNA. The gene calls are TRGV8 and TRGJP1. The better agreement between TRGJP and the DNA end casts doubt on the J call. CDR1 VENAVY and CDR2 YDSYNSRV come from the germline V gene. The CDR3 runs 11 residues. In DNA, the CDR3 is TGTGCCACCTGGGGGAATTGGTTCAAGGTATTT. Translation: CATWGNWFKVF.

With respect to this clone: At one boundary the junction diverges from the germline segment, which might be a read error. J is TRGJ1 or TRGJ2 and V is TRGV3. Germline V gene data show CDR1 as VTNTFY and CDR2 as YDVSTARD (reference sequence). The CDR3 consists of 14 residues. The CDR3 loop reads CATWDSPNYYKKLF. The CDR3 bases are TGTGCCACCTGGGACAGCCCGAATTATTACAAGAAACTCTTT.

With respect to this clone: TCRdb lists the protein of a much larger clone for this DNA, which differs at residues 4 and 5, so this is likely a read error; the protein given here is translated from the DNA itself. The V and J genes are TRGV9 and TRGJ1 or TRGJ2. The CDR3 spans 14 residues. Germline V gene sequence: CDR1 GITISATS, CDR2 ISYDGTV (reference sequence). The trim removed 9 bases at V and 3 bases at J, leaving 14 bases unmatched. The CDR3 region has the DNA TGTGCCTTGCGGGGGACTCTGGTTTATTATAAGAAACTCTTT. Amino acids: CALRGTLVYYKKLF.